This T cell receptor beta chain was retrieved from a study of blood T cell repertoires in COVID-19. Per the study methods: Amplifying reference gene primers gave estimates of nucleated cell counts. Measured with immunoSEQ multiplex PCR; TCRdb has only the in-frame clones, and not every one. Clone size and the V and J calls come from that table; the DNA yielded D and trimming. The table shows roughly 300,000 clones, with around 87% occurring only once. The CDR3 has 14 amino acids. The germline CDR1 and CDR2 sequences are LNHDA and SQIVND (reference sequence). The V end lost 3 bases, the J end lost 4 bases, and 12 bases lay between the germline ends.

The J gene is TRBJ1-1, the V gene TRBV19; unclear D gene. This TCR was sampled from a woman younger than 45 who had recovered from COVID-19. Sample: PBMCs or T cells enriched from blood (not recorded which). The CDR3 protein is CASSIEPSTTEAFF. DNA of the CDR3: TGTGCCAGTAGTATTGAACCGTCTACCACTGAAGCTTTCTTT.